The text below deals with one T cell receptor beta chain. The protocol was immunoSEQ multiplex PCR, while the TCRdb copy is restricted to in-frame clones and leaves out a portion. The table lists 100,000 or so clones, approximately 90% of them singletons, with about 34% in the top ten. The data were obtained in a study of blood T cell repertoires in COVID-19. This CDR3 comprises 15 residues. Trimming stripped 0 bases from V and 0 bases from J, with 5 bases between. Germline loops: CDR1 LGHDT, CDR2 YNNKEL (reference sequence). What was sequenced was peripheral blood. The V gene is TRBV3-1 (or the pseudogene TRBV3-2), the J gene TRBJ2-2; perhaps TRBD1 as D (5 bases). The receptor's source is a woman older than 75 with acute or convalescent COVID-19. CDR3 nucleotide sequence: TGTGCCAGCAGCCAAGAGGACACGAACACCGGGGAGCTGTTTTTT. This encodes CASSQEDTNTGELFF.